The 9 T cell receptor beta chains presented below share a single source sample, sequenced in a study of blood T cell repertoires in COVID-19. Sequenced by immunoSEQ multiplex PCR; TCRdb stores in-frame clones only, minus some. The sample has some 120,000 clones, 86% seen once. The sample was peripheral blood. The origin of the receptors is a human donor in a cohort sampled during active COVID-19.

This clone was counted a single time. This sequence joins TRBV5-4 and TRBJ2-3; 8 positions agree with TRBD2. V shed 1 base, J shed 3 bases, and the junction held 7 bases outside the gene matches. The CDR3 consists of 16 residues. Germline V gene lookup returns CDR1 SGHNT and CDR2 YYREEE (reference sequence). CDR3 nucleotides: TGTGCCAGCAGCTTGAAATCGGGAGGGCCAACAGATACGCAGTATTTT. As protein: CASSLKSGGPTDTQYF.

This chain links TRBV10-3 with TRBJ1-3, with D perhaps TRBD1 (5 bases). This CDR3 is 11 amino acids long. Germline CDR1 is ENHRY and CDR2 is SYGVKD. CDR3 DNA sequence: TGTGCTACGGGGGGGGGAAACACCATATATTTT. Amino acids: CATGGGNTIYF.

J is TRBJ2-3 and V is TRBV6-6; D is uncertain. The germline V gene has CDR1 MNHNY and CDR2 SVGAGI (reference sequence). Trimming removed 7 bases at V and 7 bases at J, with 21 bases between. The CDR3 extends over 15 amino acids. CDR3 in DNA: TGTGCCAGCAATTCTGGCACGGTCGGGTTAAATACGCAGTATTTT. This gives the protein CASNSGTVGLNTQYF.

This clone was seen a handful of times. The V and J genes are TRBV29-1 and TRBJ2-1; 10 bases are shared with TRBD2. This CDR3 comprises 14 residues. The V gene end was trimmed by 1 base and the J gene end by 8 bases; junction bases not matched to a gene: 5. Germline loops: CDR1 SQVTM, CDR2 ANQGSEA. This chain's CDR3 is CSVEASGRTDEQFF. For the CDR3, the DNA is TGCAGCGTTGAAGCTAGCGGGAGAACCGATGAGCAGTTCTTC.

This clone was counted a few times. The chain employs TRBV7-9 and TRBJ2-7; the match to TRBD1 covers 7 bases. Germline V gives CDR1 SEHNR, CDR2 FQNEAQ (reference sequence). V was clipped by 6 bases and J by 6 bases; unmatched bases: 5. This CDR3 is 12 amino acids long. CDR3 coding DNA: TGTGCCAGCAGATCCTCAGGGGGCGAGCAGTACTTC. It encodes CASRSSGGEQYF.

This clone was observed a few times. The chain joins TRBV7-3 to TRBJ2-3; 9 nucleotides agree with TRBD2. Trimming at V came to 4 bases and at J to 7 bases, leaving 12 bases not matched to a gene. CDR1 is SGHTA and CDR2 is FQGTGA in the germline V gene. The CDR3 has 16 residues. The CDR3: CASSSNIAGEGNTQYF. The DNA for the CDR3 is TGTGCCAGCAGCTCCAACATAGCGGGGGAGGGGAATACGCAGTATTTT.

The chain couples TRBV5-3 to TRBJ1-1; the D gene is possibly TRBD1 (5 bases). TRBV5-3 belongs to the ORF category, with a function that is uncertain. V lost 0 bases and J 0 bases, leaving 6 bases between the germline ends. This CDR3 comprises 14 residues. CDR3 sequence reads: CARSLDRMNTEAFF. The CDR3, as DNA: TGTGCCAGAAGCTTGGACAGGATGAACACTGAAGCTTTCTTT.

This clone was observed a single time. The chain is built from TRBV4-3 and TRBJ2-7, with D possibly being TRBD2 (6 bases). The CDR3 consists of 15 residues. Trimming stripped 1 base from V and 3 bases from J, with 13 bases between. CDR1 and CDR2 (germline): LGHNA, YSLEER. CDR3 loop: CASSQGSGAVYEQYF. The CDR3 nucleotides are TGCGCCAGCAGCCAAGGGTCGGGAGCGGTCTACGAGCAGTACTTC.

The rearrangement uses TRBV29-1 and TRBJ1-1; 9 nucleotides line up with TRBD1. With V trimmed by 8 bases and J by 6 bases, 7 bases remained unmatched. CDR1 is SQVTM, CDR2 ANQGSEA, per germline. The CDR3 contains 12 residues. CDR3 loop: CSLHRGRSEAFF. The CDR3 nucleotides are TGCAGCCTACACAGGGGGCGCTCTGAAGCTTTCTTT.